The clone carrying this T cell receptor (beta chain) turned up a few times. Using its own MiXCR run on the 5' RACE reads, TCRdb lists one record per CDR3 protein. The profile shows under 300,000 distinct CDR3 sequences, approximately 19% of them singletons. The data stem from a study of T-cell memory formation after mild COVID-19. The CDR3 length is 14 residues. Germline CDR1 reads LGHDT; CDR2 reads YNNKEL (reference sequence). V was pared by 4 bases and J by 5 bases, with 15 bases between. The receptor was isolated from a man in his late teens or twenties who had mild COVID-19 (a few samples of this study predate the infection). Cell type and time point are not known. The chain couples TRBV3-1 to TRBJ2-7; perhaps TRBD2 as D (6 bases). Sequenced: PBMCs or a T cell subset sorted from them (not recorded which). CDR3 nucleotides: TGTGCCAGCAGCCGATTTGACGGGGGAAACGAGCAGTACTTC. It encodes CASSRFDGGNEQYF.